This T cell receptor beta chain originates from a study of blood T cell repertoires in COVID-19. Study-wide context: Samples came from the United States, Italy and Spain, spanning acute and convalescent COVID-19. T cells, B-cell-depleted T cells, or PBMCs supplied cDNA or gDNA.

Germline V gene data show CDR1 as SGDLS and CDR2 as YYNGEE. The CDR3 loop spans 14 amino acids. The junction had 4 bases not matched to a gene; V was cut back by 2 bases and J by 3 bases. Original analysis: Reference gene primer amplification in the assay estimated nucleated cell counts. TCRdb's table, derived via immunoSEQ multiplex PCR, lists solely in-frame clones and lacks some. Clone size and the V and J calls come from that table; the DNA yielded D and trimming. The sample holds around 190,000 clones; roughly nine tenths are singletons and the top ten take 1.5% to 2%. Specimen: peripheral blood. This chain connects TRBV9 to TRBJ1-2; 7 positions match TRBD1. The sequence was collected from a man aged 18 to 29 who had recovered from COVID-19. CDR3 amino acids: CASSVRGQDYGYTF. The CDR3 DNA sequence: TGTGCCAGCAGCGTTAGGGGGCAGGACTATGGCTACACCTTC.